This T cell receptor (beta chain) was sequenced in a study of T-cell memory formation after mild COVID-19. Turning to the study itself: The study found TCR clusters largely donor specific.

Germline V gene data show CDR1 as MNHEY and CDR2 as SVGAGI. V lost 6 bases, J lost 0 bases, and 15 bases lay in between. The CDR3 contains 15 residues. This clonotype was detected only a few times. Its antigen is still unknown. TCRdb re-called the 5' RACE reads with MiXCR, one entry per CDR3 protein. The table lists around 370,000 distinct CDR3 sequences, under 25% of them singletons, with approximately 13% in the top ten. Study results and limitations: Clones shrinking between day 15 and 85 showed a balanced CD4/CD8 split, and those that grew later tilted toward CD4+. In pre-infection memory, a portion of responding clones appeared, which suggested that cross-reactive memory joined. CM and EM subsets held most contracting CD4+ clones; EMRA held CD8+ ones.

The TCR originated in an adult woman who had mild COVID-19 (a few samples of this study predate the infection). Cell type and time point are not known. Sequencing was carried out using PBMCs or a T cell subset sorted from them (not recorded which). The chain recombines TRBV6-5 with TRBJ2-7; D call uncertain. CDR3 in amino acids: CASSSGLMSSYEQYF. CDR3 nucleotide sequence: TGTGCCAGCAGCTCCGGCCTGATGAGCTCCTACGAGCAGTACTTC.